A selection of T cell receptor beta chains follows, all from one sample in a study of T-cell memory formation after mild COVID-19. TCRdb analysed the 5' RACE reads with MiXCR anew, one entry per CDR3 protein. The repertoire holds 250,000 to 350,000 distinct CDR3 sequences, with 15% to 20% as singletons. Material for sequencing was PBMCs or a T cell subset sorted from them (not recorded which). The receptors here all came from a man aged 18 to 29 who had mild COVID-19 (a few samples of this study predate the infection). Cell type and time point are not known. Both conserved end residues are part of each CDR3. The D gene is left open where the match is weak. A clone size is listed for some rows: how often the clone was seen (once, few, many), or a class if it is expanded.

V gene,J gene,D gene,CDR3 length,clone size,CDR3 DNA,CDR3 protein
TRBV7-9,TRBJ2-5,.,15,few,TGTGCCAGCAGCTTGGTCCTGGTCCTCCAAGAGACCCAGTACTTC,CASSLVLVLQETQYF
TRBV3-1,TRBJ1-1,.,12,.,TGTGCCAGCAGCCAACGACCCGGCGGAGCTTTCTTT,CASSQRPGGAFF
TRBV5-1,TRBJ2-3,.,16,many,TGCGCCAGCAGCTTGGCCCTTCTATCGGGCACAGATACGCAGTATTTT,CASSLALLSGTDTQYF
TRBV12-3/TRBV12-4,TRBJ2-3,TRBD2,18,many,TGTGCCAGCACTACTCGGTGGGTCGAGCGGGGGGTCACAGATACGCAGTATTTT,CASTTRWVERGVTDTQYF
TRBV21-1,TRBJ2-1,.,17,once,TGTGCCAGCAGCATCACCCTGACTAGCGGTAGGTATAATGAGCAGTTCTTC,CASSITLTSGRYNEQFF
TRBV20-1,TRBJ2-1,TRBD2,16,.,TGCAGTGCTAGAGATCTCGGGGGGGCCTCCTACAATGAGCAGTTCTTC,CSARDLGGASYNEQFF
TRBV6-2/TRBV6-3,TRBJ2-3,TRBD2,16,.,TGTGCCAGCAGTACCCGACTAGCGGGGGACACAGATACGCAGTATTTT,CASSTRLAGDTDTQYF
TRBV6-5,TRBJ2-5,TRBD1,17,.,TGTGCCAGCAGTTACACTTGGACAGGGGGCTTTCAAGAGACCCAGTACTTC,CASSYTWTGGFQETQYF
TRBV7-2,TRBJ1-2,TRBD1,13,.,TGTGCCAGCAGCTTGGGACAGCGTGGTGGCTACACCTTC,CASSLGQRGGYTF
TRBV10-3,TRBJ2-7,TRBD2,16,.,TGTGCCATCAGTGATCCCGGGACTAGTGATCTCAACGAGCAGTACTTC,CAISDPGTSDLNEQYF
TRBV3-1,TRBJ2-7,TRBD2,18,.,TGTGCCAGCAGCTACGACCTACTAGCGGGGGGGCGCGGAAACGAGCAGTACTTC,CASSYDLLAGGRGNEQYF
TRBV6-5,TRBJ1-4,.,14,few,TGTGCCAGCAGTTACTCGGCGGTGAATGAAAAACTGTTTTTT,CASSYSAVNEKLFF
TRBV7-3,TRBJ2-3,.,14,.,TGTGCCAGCAGCTTATCTAGCCCCACAGATACGCAGTATTTT,CASSLSSPTDTQYF
TRBV5-1,TRBJ1-1,.,17,.,TGCGCCAGCAGCTTGTCACGCGTCCGGGGAGATAGCACTGAAGCTTTCTTT,CASSLSRVRGDSTEAFF
TRBV7-2,TRBJ2-3,TRBD2,17,.,TGTGCCAGCAACCACCCGAGGCTAGCGGGGGGATCGGATACGCAGTATTTT,CASNHPRLAGGSDTQYF
TRBV12-3/TRBV12-4,TRBJ2-1,.,15,many,TGTGCCAGCAGTGAGCCGGGAAGAGCCCACAATGAGCAGTTCTTC,CASSEPGRAHNEQFF
TRBV5-6,TRBJ2-7,TRBD1,15,.,TGTGCCAGCAGCTTACCGGGACAGGGGCTCTACGAGCAGTACTTC,CASSLPGQGLYEQYF
TRBV5-1,TRBJ2-5,TRBD2,18,few,TGCGCCAGCAGCTTGGTACTCGTGACTAGCGGGTCTGAAGAGACCCAGTACTTC,CASSLVLVTSGSEETQYF
TRBV5-1,TRBJ2-3,.,12,many,TGTGCCAGCAGCTTAGGGCGGGATACGCAGTATTTT,CASSLGRDTQYF
TRBV4-1,TRBJ2-1,.,15,few,TGCGCCAGCAGCCAAGAACCACTAATCGGCAATGAGCAGTTCTTC,CASSQEPLIGNEQFF
TRBV7-8,TRBJ1-6,.,16,many,TGTGCCAGCAGCTCCAACTACAGGGACCGTAATTCACCCCTCCACTTT,CASSSNYRDRNSPLHF
TRBV4-2,TRBJ2-7,.,14,many,TGTGCCAGCAGCCAGGGGGGCGATTCCCACGAGCAGTACTTC,CASSQGGDSHEQYF
TRBV19,TRBJ2-2,TRBD1,16,.,TGTGCCAGTAGTTCCATCGGACAGGGTGGAGCCGGGGAGCTGTTTTTT,CASSSIGQGGAGELFF
TRBV20-1,TRBJ2-1,TRBD2,16,.,TGCAGTGCTAGAGATGGTCTAGCGGGGGGTAGGAATGAGCAGTTCTTC,CSARDGLAGGRNEQFF
TRBV7-2,TRBJ2-3,TRBD2,16,many,TGTGCCAGCAGCTCTACTAGCGGGGGGGCCTCAGATACGCAGTATTTT,CASSSTSGGASDTQYF
TRBV10-3,TRBJ2-3,TRBD2,16,once,TGTGCCATCAGAAATGCTAGCGGGCAAAGCACAGATACGCAGTATTTT,CAIRNASGQSTDTQYF
TRBV6-5,TRBJ1-5,TRBD1,14,.,TGTGCCAGCAGTTACTCGAGGACAGGTCAGCCCCAGCATTTT,CASSYSRTGQPQHF
TRBV5-1,TRBJ2-1,.,15,few,TGCGCCAGCAGCTTGGTATTGGGTGCCTACAATGAGCAGTTCTTC,CASSLVLGAYNEQFF
TRBV5-1,TRBJ2-6,.,15,few,TGCGCCAGCAGCTCAGGGGTGGCGGGGGCCAACGTCCTGACTTTC,CASSSGVAGANVLTF
TRBV7-9,TRBJ2-3,.,16,few,TGTGCCAGCAGCACAGGACAGAAAGCACAGAGGGATACGCAGTATTTT,CASSTGQKAQRDTQYF
TRBV4-1,TRBJ1-2,TRBD1,15,.,TGCGCCAGCAGCCGGCGGGACAGAGAGTTGTATGGCTACACCTTC,CASSRRDRELYGYTF
TRBV29-1,TRBJ1-3,.,12,.,TGCAGCGTCCGGGTCTCTGGAAACACCATATATTTT,CSVRVSGNTIYF
TRBV6-5,TRBJ2-7,.,13,.,TGTGCCAGCACCCCCCGGAGCTCCTACGAGCAGTACTTC,CASTPRSSYEQYF
TRBV6-1,TRBJ2-6,.,10,few,TGTGCCAGCACCGGTTATCACCTGACTTTC,CASTGYHLTF
TRBV7-3,TRBJ2-3,.,14,.,TGTGCAAGAAGCTTTCAAGGGGGGACAGATACGCAGTATTTT,CARSFQGGTDTQYF